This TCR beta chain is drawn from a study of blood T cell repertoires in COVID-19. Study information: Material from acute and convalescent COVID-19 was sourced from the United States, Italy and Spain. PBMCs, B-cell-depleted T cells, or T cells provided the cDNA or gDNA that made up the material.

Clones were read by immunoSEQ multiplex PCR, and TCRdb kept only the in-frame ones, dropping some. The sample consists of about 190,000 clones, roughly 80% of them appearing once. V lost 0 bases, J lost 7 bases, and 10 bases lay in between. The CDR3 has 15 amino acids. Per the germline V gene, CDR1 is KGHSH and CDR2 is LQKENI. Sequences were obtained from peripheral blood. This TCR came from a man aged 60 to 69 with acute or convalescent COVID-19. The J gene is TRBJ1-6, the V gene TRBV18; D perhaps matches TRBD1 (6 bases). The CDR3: CASSPPNRENSPLHF. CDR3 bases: TGTGCCAGCTCACCACCGAACAGGGAGAATTCACCCCTCCACTTT.